This is a list of T cell receptor beta chains from one sample in a study of blood T cell repertoires in COVID-19. The repertoire was sequenced with immunoSEQ multiplex PCR; TCRdb's copy has only in-frame clones and lacks some. The data contain 150,000 to 170,000 clones, roughly 72% of them singletons. Sequencing was done on a sample of peripheral blood. These receptors originate from a woman older than 75 with acute or convalescent COVID-19. Both conserved end residues are part of each CDR3. The order of the fields is CDR3 protein, CDR3 DNA, clone size, J gene, D gene, V gene. A D gene is named only where the DNA matches it firmly. Expanded clones get a size class; other rows say once, few or many, or leave the size out.

cdr3_aa: CASSQGSPLYEQYF; cdr3_nt: TGTGCCAGCAGCCAAGGGAGTCCCCTTTACGAGCAGTACTTC; clone_size: NA; j_call: TRBJ2-7; d_call: NA; v_call: TRBV16
cdr3_aa: CASSLETVGNSPLHF; cdr3_nt: TGTGCCAGCAGCTTGGAGACAGTTGGTAATTCACCCCTCCACTTT; clone_size: NA; j_call: TRBJ1-6; d_call: NA; v_call: TRBV5-5
cdr3_aa: CAWSVSGVVVNEQFF; cdr3_nt: TGTGCCTGGAGTGTTAGCGGGGTAGTTGTCAATGAGCAGTTCTTC; clone_size: NA; j_call: TRBJ2-1; d_call: TRBD2; v_call: TRBV30
cdr3_aa: CASSLYGVGETQYF; cdr3_nt: TGTGCCAGCAGCTTGTACGGGGTAGGGGAGACCCAGTACTTC; clone_size: NA; j_call: TRBJ2-5; d_call: NA; v_call: TRBV5-6
cdr3_aa: CASSLDPKEQYF; cdr3_nt: TGCGCCAGCAGCTTGGACCCTAAGGAGCAGTACTTC; clone_size: NA; j_call: TRBJ2-7; d_call: NA; v_call: TRBV5-1
cdr3_aa: CASSELTTTGGGRDEQFF; cdr3_nt: TGCGCCAGCAGTGAGTTAACCACGACAGGGGGCGGTCGGGATGAGCAGTTCTTC; clone_size: NA; j_call: TRBJ2-1; d_call: TRBD1; v_call: TRBV10-2
cdr3_aa: CATSRDGIQGYGYTF; cdr3_nt: TGTGCCACCAGCAGAGACGGGATACAGGGCTATGGCTACACCTTC; clone_size: NA; j_call: TRBJ1-2; d_call: NA; v_call: TRBV15
cdr3_aa: CASRELRLGEQFF; cdr3_nt: TGTGCCAGCAGGGAACTGCGGTTGGGTGAGCAGTTCTTC; clone_size: NA; j_call: TRBJ2-1; d_call: NA; v_call: TRBV2
cdr3_aa: CASSQAWTSGYEQYF; cdr3_nt: TGCGCCAGCAGCCAAGCTTGGACTAGCGGCTACGAGCAGTACTTC; clone_size: many; j_call: TRBJ2-7; d_call: TRBD2; v_call: TRBV4-3
cdr3_aa: CATSDSGQGKVTDTQYF; cdr3_nt: TGTGCCACCAGTGATTCCGGACAGGGGAAGGTCACAGATACGCAGTATTTT; clone_size: once; j_call: TRBJ2-3; d_call: TRBD1; v_call: TRBV24-1
cdr3_aa: CSVHSTGVGGYTF; cdr3_nt: TGCAGCGTACACTCGACAGGGGTTGGGGGCTACACCTTC; clone_size: NA; j_call: TRBJ1-2; d_call: TRBD1; v_call: TRBV29-1
cdr3_aa: CASSFAGTGVTGELFF; cdr3_nt: TGTGCCAGCAGCTTCGCCGGGACAGGGGTGACCGGGGAGCTGTTTTTT; clone_size: few; j_call: TRBJ2-2; d_call: TRBD1; v_call: TRBV7-2
cdr3_aa: CASSEDYSYEQYF; cdr3_nt: TGTGCCAGCAGTGAGGACTACTCCTACGAGCAGTACTTC; clone_size: NA; j_call: TRBJ2-7; d_call: NA; v_call: TRBV2
cdr3_aa: CASSFDGWVGYTF; cdr3_nt: TGTGCCAGCAGCTTCGACGGGTGGGTCGGCTACACCTTC; clone_size: NA; j_call: TRBJ1-2; d_call: NA; v_call: TRBV7-6
cdr3_aa: CASRTTGGRGTDTQYF; cdr3_nt: TGTGCCAGCAGAACTACAGGGGGCAGGGGCACAGATACGCAGTATTTT; clone_size: NA; j_call: TRBJ2-3; d_call: TRBD1; v_call: TRBV5-4
cdr3_aa: CASSPQTSGPTDTQYF; cdr3_nt: TGTGCCAGCAGCCCACAGACTAGCGGGCCCACAGATACGCAGTATTTT; clone_size: NA; j_call: TRBJ2-3; d_call: TRBD2; v_call: TRBV7-3
cdr3_aa: CAWSRLAGTGELFF; cdr3_nt: TGTGCCTGGAGTCGGCTAGCGGGCACCGGGGAGCTGTTTTTT; clone_size: many; j_call: TRBJ2-2; d_call: TRBD2; v_call: TRBV30
cdr3_aa: CASSKGQGFGQQYF; cdr3_nt: TGTGCCAGTAGTAAGGGACAGGGGTTTGGCCAGCAGTACTTC; clone_size: few; j_call: TRBJ2-7; d_call: TRBD1; v_call: TRBV19
cdr3_aa: CASSEQGYTGELFF; cdr3_nt: TGCGCCAGCAGCGAACAGGGATACACCGGGGAGCTGTTTTTT; clone_size: once; j_call: TRBJ2-2; d_call: NA; v_call: TRBV5-1
cdr3_aa: CAIPKTAGGNEQFF; cdr3_nt: TGTGCCATCCCAAAAACCGCCGGGGGTAATGAGCAGTTCTTC; clone_size: few; j_call: TRBJ2-1; d_call: NA; v_call: TRBV10-3
cdr3_aa: CSVGQYGYTF; cdr3_nt: TGCAGCGTTGGGCAGTATGGCTACACCTTC; clone_size: few; j_call: TRBJ1-2; d_call: NA; v_call: TRBV29-1
cdr3_aa: CASSPPGRTSESYEQYF; cdr3_nt: TGTGCCAGCAGCCCGCCGGGGAGGACTAGCGAGTCCTACGAGCAGTACTTC; clone_size: few; j_call: TRBJ2-7; d_call: TRBD2; v_call: TRBV4-2
cdr3_aa: CASRGQGRNTGELFF; cdr3_nt: TGTGCCAGCAGAGGACAGGGAAGGAACACCGGGGAGCTGTTTTTT; clone_size: NA; j_call: TRBJ2-2; d_call: TRBD1; v_call: TRBV2
cdr3_aa: CASSLSGQGYEQYF; cdr3_nt: TGTGCCAGCAGCTTGTCGGGACAGGGCTACGAGCAGTACTTC; clone_size: NA; j_call: TRBJ2-7; d_call: TRBD1; v_call: TRBV7-8
cdr3_aa: CASSMATAQDGYGYTF; cdr3_nt: TGTGCCAGTAGTATGGCGACAGCCCAGGACGGCTATGGCTACACCTTC; clone_size: NA; j_call: TRBJ1-2; d_call: NA; v_call: TRBV19
cdr3_aa: CASWTGENQPQHF; cdr3_nt: TGTGCCTCCTGGACAGGGGAAAATCAGCCCCAGCATTTT; clone_size: NA; j_call: TRBJ1-5; d_call: TRBD1; v_call: TRBV10-3
cdr3_aa: CASSPRTASNNEQFF; cdr3_nt: TGTGCCAGCTCACCCCGGACAGCCTCTAACAATGAGCAGTTCTTC; clone_size: once; j_call: TRBJ2-1; d_call: NA; v_call: TRBV18
cdr3_aa: CASSLAGKGTEAFF; cdr3_nt: TGCGCCAGCAGCTTGGCCGGGAAGGGCACTGAAGCTTTCTTT; clone_size: few; j_call: TRBJ1-1; d_call: NA; v_call: TRBV5-1
cdr3_aa: CATGFRKGETEAFF; cdr3_nt: TGTGCCACTGGATTCAGGAAGGGAGAGACTGAAGCTTTCTTT; clone_size: NA; j_call: TRBJ1-1; d_call: NA; v_call: TRBV10-3
cdr3_aa: CASSLGLAGGPTGELFF; cdr3_nt: TGTGCCAGCAGCTTAGGACTAGCGGGGGGCCCTACAGGGGAGCTGTTTTTT; clone_size: few; j_call: TRBJ2-2; d_call: TRBD2; v_call: TRBV7-2
cdr3_aa: CASSQTGAGNTIYF; cdr3_nt: TGTGCCAGCAGCCAGACAGGGGCTGGAAACACCATATATTTT; clone_size: NA; j_call: TRBJ1-3; d_call: TRBD1; v_call: TRBV7-2
cdr3_aa: CASSLDRGLVEQYF; cdr3_nt: TGTGCCAGCAGCTTGGACAGGGGGCTCGTCGAGCAGTACTTC; clone_size: NA; j_call: TRBJ2-7; d_call: TRBD1; v_call: TRBV7-2
cdr3_aa: CASSQAFAGGPNEQFF; cdr3_nt: TGCGCCAGCAGCCAAGCTTTTGCGGGGGGGCCCAATGAGCAGTTCTTC; clone_size: once; j_call: TRBJ2-1; d_call: TRBD2; v_call: TRBV4-3
cdr3_aa: CASSPSIPQVRANYGYTF; cdr3_nt: TGTGCCAGCAGCCCATCAATCCCCCAGGTCAGAGCTAACTATGGCTACACCTTC; clone_size: NA; j_call: TRBJ1-2; d_call: NA; v_call: TRBV7-6
cdr3_aa: CASSLSSEVDTEAFF; cdr3_nt: TGTGCCAGCAGTCTCAGCAGCGAGGTGGACACTGAAGCTTTCTTT; clone_size: NA; j_call: TRBJ1-1; d_call: NA; v_call: TRBV6-5
cdr3_aa: CASSAPYTRGQVDTQYF; cdr3_nt: TGTGCCAGCAGTGCTCCGTACACCAGGGGGCAGGTAGATACGCAGTATTTT; clone_size: NA; j_call: TRBJ2-3; d_call: TRBD1; v_call: TRBV6-2/TRBV6-3
cdr3_aa: CASSSGLGYYEQYF; cdr3_nt: TGCGCCAGCAGCTCGGGACTAGGGTATTACGAGCAGTACTTC; clone_size: once; j_call: TRBJ2-7; d_call: TRBD2; v_call: TRBV5-1
cdr3_aa: CASSPGQGGEKLFF; cdr3_nt: TGTGCCAGCAGCCCCGGACAGGGTGGCGAAAAACTGTTTTTT; clone_size: NA; j_call: TRBJ1-4; d_call: TRBD1; v_call: TRBV3-1/TRBV3-2
cdr3_aa: CASSPEGGVMNTEAFF; cdr3_nt: TGCGCCAGCAGCCCTGAAGGGGGGGTTATGAACACTGAAGCTTTCTTT; clone_size: NA; j_call: TRBJ1-1; d_call: NA; v_call: TRBV5-1
cdr3_aa: CASSQDLNTEAFF; cdr3_nt: TGTGCCAGTAGTCAGGATTTGAACACTGAAGCTTTCTTT; clone_size: NA; j_call: TRBJ1-1; d_call: NA; v_call: TRBV19
cdr3_aa: CASSLGLAGQETQYF; cdr3_nt: TGTGCCAGCAGCCTAGGTCTAGCGGGCCAAGAGACCCAGTACTTC; clone_size: NA; j_call: TRBJ2-5; d_call: TRBD2; v_call: TRBV3-1/TRBV3-2
cdr3_aa: CASSRTGTGSSEQYF; cdr3_nt: TGTGCCAGCAGTCGGACCGGGACAGGGTCTTCCGAGCAGTACTTC; clone_size: NA; j_call: TRBJ2-7; d_call: TRBD1; v_call: TRBV6-5
cdr3_aa: CASSQVGQYKQYF; cdr3_nt: TGTGCCAGCAGCCAAGTAGGACAGTACAAGCAGTACTTC; clone_size: NA; j_call: TRBJ2-7; d_call: NA; v_call: TRBV3-1/TRBV3-2
cdr3_aa: CASSFGILAVYEQYF; cdr3_nt: TGTGCCAGCAGTTTCGGCATCTTAGCGGTATACGAGCAGTACTTC; clone_size: NA; j_call: TRBJ2-7; d_call: NA; v_call: TRBV28
cdr3_aa: CATKQGAGYEQYF; cdr3_nt: TGTGCCACTAAACAGGGGGCGGGATACGAGCAGTACTTC; clone_size: few; j_call: TRBJ2-7; d_call: TRBD1; v_call: TRBV11-2
cdr3_aa: CASSFNGATLEGNIQYF; cdr3_nt: TGCGCCAGCAGCTTTAACGGGGCGACCCTGGAGGGAAACATTCAGTACTTC; clone_size: NA; j_call: TRBJ2-4; d_call: NA; v_call: TRBV5-1
cdr3_aa: CASSHPSNTGELFF; cdr3_nt: TGCGCCAGCAGTCACCCCTCGAACACCGGGGAGCTGTTTTTT; clone_size: NA; j_call: TRBJ2-2; d_call: NA; v_call: TRBV23-1
cdr3_aa: CASSVEPGLGTEAFF; cdr3_nt: TGTGCCAGCAGCGTAGAACCGGGACTCGGCACTGAAGCTTTCTTT; clone_size: NA; j_call: TRBJ1-1; d_call: NA; v_call: TRBV11-1
cdr3_aa: CASSVGGGTGRQETQYF; cdr3_nt: TGTGCCAGCAGCGTAGGTGGGGGAACAGGGCGCCAAGAGACCCAGTACTTC; clone_size: NA; j_call: TRBJ2-5; d_call: NA; v_call: TRBV9
cdr3_aa: CASKTSGGAGETQYF; cdr3_nt: TGTGCCAGTAAAACCTCAGGGGGCGCGGGAGAGACCCAGTACTTC; clone_size: NA; j_call: TRBJ2-5; d_call: TRBD1; v_call: TRBV19
cdr3_aa: CASSPNTRGFNEKLFF; cdr3_nt: TGTGCCAGCTCACCCAACACAAGAGGGTTCAATGAAAAACTGTTTTTT; clone_size: NA; j_call: TRBJ1-4; d_call: NA; v_call: TRBV18
cdr3_aa: CSASPAGGADTQYF; cdr3_nt: TGCAGTGCTAGTCCCGCGGGGGGAGCAGATACGCAGTATTTT; clone_size: few; j_call: TRBJ2-3; d_call: TRBD2; v_call: TRBV20-1
cdr3_aa: CASSQPTGKEANEKLFF; cdr3_nt: TGTGCCAGCAGCCAACCGACAGGGAAGGAGGCTAATGAAAAACTGTTTTTT; clone_size: NA; j_call: TRBJ1-4; d_call: TRBD1; v_call: TRBV6-2/TRBV6-3
cdr3_aa: CASSQGLAGEADTQYF; cdr3_nt: TGTGCCAGCAGCCAAGGGCTAGCGGGAGAGGCAGATACGCAGTATTTT; clone_size: NA; j_call: TRBJ2-3; d_call: TRBD2; v_call: TRBV3-1/TRBV3-2